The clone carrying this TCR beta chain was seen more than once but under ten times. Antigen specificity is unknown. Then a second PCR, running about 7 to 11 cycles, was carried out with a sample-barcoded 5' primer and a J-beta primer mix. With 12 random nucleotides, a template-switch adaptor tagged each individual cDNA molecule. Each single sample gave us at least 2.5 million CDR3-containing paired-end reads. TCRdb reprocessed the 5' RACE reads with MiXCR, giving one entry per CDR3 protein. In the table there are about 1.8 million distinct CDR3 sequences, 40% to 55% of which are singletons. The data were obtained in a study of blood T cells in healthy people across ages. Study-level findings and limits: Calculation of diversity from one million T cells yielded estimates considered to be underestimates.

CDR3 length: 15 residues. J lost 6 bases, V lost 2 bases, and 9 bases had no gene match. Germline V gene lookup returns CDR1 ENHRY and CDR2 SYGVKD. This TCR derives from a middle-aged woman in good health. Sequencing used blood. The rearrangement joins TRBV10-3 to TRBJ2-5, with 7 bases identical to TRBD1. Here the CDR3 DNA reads TGTGCCATCAGTGAGGGACAGGCGTCAGCCCAGACCCAGTACTTC. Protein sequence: CAISEGQASAQTQYF.